The 19 T cell receptor beta chains below were found in one sample sequenced in a study of identical twins. One entry per CDR3 protein, called by TCRdb with MiXCR from the 5' RACE reads. The data hold about 500,000 distinct CDR3 sequences, with approximately 15% observed a single time. These data also formed part of another study, on yellow fever vaccine responses in identical twins.

Material for sequencing was CD4+ T cells sorted from blood. These TCRs come from a woman aged 18-29 years in good health.

This clonotype was seen a few times. The chain uses TRBV29-1 and TRBJ2-1; perhaps TRBD2 as D (5 bases). Between the trimmed V and J ends, which lost 4 bases and 4 bases, there was a span of 14 bases. The germline V gene has CDR1 SQVTM and CDR2 ANQGSEA. The CDR3 covers 14 residues. The CDR3 loop reads CSVVGSSFYNEQFF. The CDR3 nucleotides read TGCAGCGTTGTTGGATCTAGCTTTTACAATGAGCAGTTCTTC.

This clonotype was seen at least ten times. The V and J genes are TRBV6-5 and TRBJ1-3; maybe TRBD1 (5 bases). CDR1 and CDR2 from the germline V gene are MNHEY and SVGAGI. Trimming cost V 3 bases and J 4 bases, with 10 bases left between them. This CDR3 is 14 amino acids long. The CDR3 DNA is TGTGCCAGCAGTTATTTCGGGGGGGGAAACACCATATATTTT. Its translation: CASSYFGGGNTIYF.

The rearrangement joins TRBV27 to TRBJ2-7; 9 positions agree with TRBD2. CDR1 MNHEY and CDR2 SMNVEV come from the germline V gene (reference sequence). The ends lost 6 bases at V and 4 bases at J; junction bases unmatched: 10. CDR3 size: 15 residues. The CDR3 region has the DNA TGTGCCAGCAGCTATAGCGGGAGTCAATCTTACGAGCAGTACTTC. It encodes CASSYSGSQSYEQYF.

This clonotype has a handful of counts. The chain links TRBV7-9 to TRBJ1-2; 9 bases line up with TRBD1. Unmatched junction bases numbered 4, after V lost 2 bases and J lost 6 bases. The germline CDR1 and CDR2 sequences are SEHNR and FQNEAQ (reference sequence). The CDR3 loop spans 14 amino acids. CDR3 coding DNA: TGTGCCAGCAGCTTACTTACAGGGGGCCATGGCTACACCTTC. Its protein product is CASSLLTGGHGYTF.

This sequence joins TRBV29-1 and TRBJ1-1; D gene uncertain. Trimming left V 2 bases short and J 2 bases short, with 9 bases between. This CDR3 is built from 13 residues. Germline V gene data show CDR1 as SQVTM and CDR2 as ANQGSEA. CDR3 residues: CSVENPQNTEAFF. The CDR3 DNA is TGCAGCGTTGAAAATCCCCAAAACACTGAAGCTTTCTTT.

This clonotype was observed a handful of times. The chain uses TRBV19 and TRBJ2-1; 7 bases are a match to TRBD1. The CDR3 spans 14 residues. From germline, CDR1 is LNHDA and CDR2 SQIVND (reference sequence). V shed 6 bases and J 13 bases; nucleotides not matched to a gene: 15. CDR3 nucleotide sequence: TGTGCCAGTAGCCCCGCTTGGCCGGACAGGTATCAGTTCTTC. This codes for CASSPAWPDRYQFF.

This clonotype has more than one count but fewer than ten. The rearrangement joins TRBV20-1 to TRBJ2-5; TRBD1 matches 7 bases. The junction had 12 bases not matched to a gene; V was cut back by 6 bases and J by 5 bases. This CDR3 region has 14 residues. Looked up from germline, CDR1 is DFQATT and CDR2 is SNEGSKA (reference sequence). The CDR3 bases are TGCAGTGCCGAAGGGGGCCAAAAGAGGGAGACCCAGTACTTC. Residues: CSAEGGQKRETQYF.

This clonotype was detected ten times or more. The chain combines TRBV5-1 with TRBJ2-5; D ambiguous. V lost 2 bases and J 5 bases, leaving 4 bases between the germline ends. This CDR3 has 11 amino acids. Germline V gives CDR1 SGHRS, CDR2 YFSETQ. CDR3 nucleotide sequence: TGCGCCAGCAGCTTCAGTGAGACCCAGTACTTC. This encodes CASSFSETQYF.

The V and J genes are TRBV6-2 or TRBV6-3 and TRBJ1-5, with 7 bases aligning to TRBD1. V dropped 5 bases and J dropped 9; count of bases not matched to a gene: 13. Per germline, CDR1 MNHEY and CDR2 SVGEGT. The CDR3 is made up of 15 amino acids. CDR3 in amino acids: CASSPHRGLGRPQHF. The CDR3 nucleotides read TGTGCCAGCAGTCCTCATAGGGGGCTCGGTCGGCCCCAGCATTTT.

CDR3 coding DNA: TGTGCCAGCAGCTTAGAGGGGGGCCAGCAGTACTTC. Translation gives CASSLEGGQQYF. This chain joins TRBV7-8 and TRBJ2-7; D may correspond to TRBD1 or TRBD2 (6 bases each). Trimming removed 1 base from V and 8 bases from J, with 9 bases in between. CDR3 size: 12 residues. The germline V gene encodes CDR1 SGHVS and CDR2 FQNEAQ. The variable domain in full, completed from reference TRBV7-8 and TRBJ2-7, reads GAGVSQSPRYKVAKRGQDVALRCDPISGHVSLFWYQQALGQGPEFLTYFQNEAQLDKSGLPSDRFFAERPEGSVSTLKIQRTQQEDSAVYLCASSLEGGQQYFGPGTRLTVT.

This clonotype was found a few times. The chain carries TRBV10-1 and TRBJ2-1; tentatively, D is TRBD1 or TRBD2 (5 bases each). Trimming shortened V by 6 bases and J by 4 bases, and 16 bases separated the two germline ends. This CDR3 spans 15 amino acids. Germline loops: CDR1 WNHNN, CDR2 SYGVQD (reference sequence). CDR3 in amino acids: CASSRDHYDYNEQFF. The CDR3 DNA reads TGCGCCAGCAGCCGGGACCACTACGATTACAATGAGCAGTTCTTC.

This clonotype came up many times. This chain uses TRBV12-3 or TRBV12-4 with TRBJ2-5; D possibly matches TRBD1 or TRBD2 (5 bases each). V gave up 7 bases and J gave up 4 bases, with 19 bases separating them. The CDR3 has 15 amino acids. The CDR3 coding sequence is TGTGCCAGCACCTCTTGGATAGGGGAGCGAGAGACCCAGTACTTC. Encoded protein: CASTSWIGERETQYF.

This sequence joins TRBV3-1 and TRBJ2-3; TRBD2 is a possible D gene (6 bases). Trimming took 1 base from V and 1 from J, leaving 9 bases between them. The CDR3 extends over 15 amino acids. Germline CDR1 LGHDT, CDR2 YNNKEL (reference sequence). The CDR3 coding sequence is TGTGCCAGCAGCCAAGGTCCTAGCGGCACAGATACGCAGTATTTT. Its protein product is CASSQGPSGTDTQYF.

The chain uses TRBV20-1 and TRBJ2-3; D unresolved. V was clipped by 8 bases and J by 3 bases, with 18 bases between them. The germline CDR1 and CDR2 sequences are DFQATT and SNEGSKA (reference sequence). The CDR3 spans 14 residues. The CDR3 DNA is TGCAGTACCCCACAGACGAGGAGAACAGATACGCAGTATTTT. It encodes CSTPQTRRTDTQYF.

The J gene is TRBJ2-6, the V gene TRBV6-1, with D maybe TRBD2 (5 bases). This CDR3 comprises 16 residues. Germline V CDR1 and CDR2: MNHNS, SASEGT. V gave up 6 bases and J gave up 0 bases, with 12 bases separating them. The CDR3 nucleotides are TGTGCCAGCAGCCGGCTGAGGGACTCTGGGGCCAACGTCCTGACTTTC. Its protein is CASSRLRDSGANVLTF.

This clonotype has just a few counts. The gene calls are TRBV27 and TRBJ1-1, with TRBD1 identical over 12 bases. The junction had 18 bases not matched to a gene; V was cut back by 4 bases and J by 3 bases. Germline V lookup: CDR1 MNHEY, CDR2 SMNVEV (reference sequence). The CDR3 consists of 20 residues. CDR3 bases: TGTGCCAGCAGTTCCCGCCCCCCCGGGACAGGGGGCGTGGATCACACTGAAGCTTTCTTT. Its translation is CASSSRPPGTGGVDHTEAFF.

V usage is TRBV2 and J usage is TRBJ2-2; TRBD2 matches 8 bases. Germline-derived CDR1 and CDR2 are SNHLY and FYNNEI. V lost 9 bases, J lost 5 bases, and 8 bases stayed unmatched. The CDR3 has 14 residues. In DNA, the CDR3 is TGTGCCAGTAAAAGACTAGCGAGGACCGGGGAGCTGTTTTTT. Protein: CASKRLARTGELFF.

The chain is built from TRBV6-1 and TRBJ2-7; 10 nucleotides agree with TRBD1. The CDR3 spans 15 residues. After removal of 6 bases from V and 3 bases from J, the junction contained 8 bases not matched to a gene. Germline-derived CDR1 and CDR2 are MNHNS and SASEGT. The CDR3 nucleotides are TGTGCCAGCAGACGCGGACAGGGGGGTATCTACGAGCAGTACTTC. Amino acid sequence: CASRRGQGGIYEQYF.

The V call is TRBV5-1, the J call TRBJ2-6; D is unclear. Looked up from germline, CDR1 is SGHRS and CDR2 is YFSETQ. The V end was cut by 3 bases, the J end by 4 bases, with 8 bases between. CDR3 length equals 14 residues. CDR3 in DNA: TGCGCCAGCAGCTCCCGTTTGGGGGCCAACGTCCTGACTTTC. Translated: CASSSRLGANVLTF.